Listed here are 22 T cell receptor beta chains from one sample, sequenced in a study of cytomegalovirus exposure and HLA in healthy donors. The PCR ran on 60 Vbeta and 13 Jbeta primers. Clones were read by immunoSEQ multiplex PCR, and TCRdb kept only the in-frame ones, dropping some. The table has about 190,000 clones, over 80% seen once. Specimen: PBMCs. All receptors come from a man aged 35 to 55 in good health and CMV-seropositive.

V usage is TRBV18 and J usage is TRBJ2-5, with D possibly TRBD1 on 7 matching bases. Germline V gene data show CDR1 as KGHSH and CDR2 as LQKENI. Trimming removed 3 bases at V and 1 base at J, with 21 bases between. CDR3 size: 18 residues. The CDR3 is CASSPVQGGGRPQETQYF. Written as DNA, the CDR3 is TGTGCCAGCTCACCCGTGCAGGGGGGCGGCAGGCCCCAAGAGACCCAGTACTTC.

The chain couples TRBV29-1 to TRBJ2-2, with 10 bases aligning to TRBD1. Germline-derived CDR1 and CDR2 are SQVTM and ANQGSEA. CDR3 length: 14 residues. Losses at the gene ends were 6 bases for V and 2 bases for J; bases not matched to a gene: 3. The CDR3 is CSVRDRGNTGELFF. The CDR3 coding sequence is TGCAGCGTCAGGGACAGGGGAAACACCGGGGAGCTGTTTTTT.

The V call is TRBV2, the J call TRBJ2-3; D gene uncertain. Trimming stripped 3 bases from V and 6 bases from J, with 7 bases between. Germline V lookup: CDR1 SNHLY, CDR2 FYNNEI. This CDR3 comprises 12 residues. CDR3 region: CASSEGLDTQYF. The CDR3 DNA follows: TGTGCCAGCAGTGAGGGCCTTGATACGCAGTATTTT.

This chain uses TRBV30 with TRBJ1-3, with D tentatively TRBD1 (6 bases). The CDR3 covers 16 residues. Trimming pared 2 bases from V and 2 bases from J, leaving 16 bases between. Germline V gives CDR1 GTSNPN, CDR2 SVGIG (reference sequence). In DNA form, the CDR3 reads TGTGCCTGGAGTACAGGGCTGGCTTATCCTGGAAACACCATATATTTT. It yields the protein CAWSTGLAYPGNTIYF.

The chain recombines TRBV6-5 with TRBJ2-7, with 7 bases lining up with TRBD1. Germline-derived CDR1 and CDR2 are MNHEY and SVGAGI. There are 13 residues in the CDR3. V was pared by 8 bases and J by 0 bases, with 4 bases of the junction left unmatched. The CDR3 coding sequence is TGTGCCAGCGGCGAGGGGGCCTCCTACGAGCAGTACTTC. Its translation is CASGEGASYEQYF.

CDR3 DNA: TGTGCCAGCAGCCAAGTGAGACAGGGCTCCTACGAGCAGTACTTC. The encoded protein is CASSQVRQGSYEQYF. The rearrangement uses TRBV14 and TRBJ2-7, with 7 bases matching TRBD1. The CDR3 is 15 amino acids. V gave up 1 base and J gave up 0 bases; unmatched junction bases: 3. Per germline, CDR1 SGHDN and CDR2 FVKESK.

This rearrangement joins TRBV7-9 to TRBJ2-7, with D tentatively TRBD1 (6 bases). The length of the CDR3 is 14 residues. Germline-derived CDR1 and CDR2 are SEHNR and FQNEAQ (reference sequence). The V and J ends lost 6 bases and 7 bases respectively, with 19 bases between them. CDR3 sequence (DNA): TGTGCCAGCAGACCGGGACACGGGCAATTAGAGCAGTACTTC. Translating gives CASRPGHGQLEQYF. Variable domain in full (rest from reference TRBV7-9 and TRBJ2-7): DTGVSQNPRHKITKRGQNVTFRCDPISEHNRLYWYRQTLGQGPEFLTYFQNEAQLEKSRLLSDRFSAERPKGSFSTLEIQRTEQGDSAMYLCASRPGHGQLEQYFGPGTRLTVT.

This chain uses TRBV19 with TRBJ2-4, with D perhaps matching TRBD1 (5 bases). In germline, CDR1 is LNHDA, CDR2 SQIVND (reference sequence). This CDR3 has 15 amino acids. V dropped 7 bases and J dropped 3 bases, with 16 bases sitting between them. In nucleotides, the CDR3 is TGTGCCAGTATCCCGACAGAAAGGGACAAAAACATTCAGTACTTC. It yields the protein CASIPTERDKNIQYF.

This clone showed up just once. The chain is built from TRBV5-1 and TRBJ2-5; tentative D call: TRBD1 (6 bases). V was clipped by 6 bases and J by 5 bases, with 23 bases between them. The CDR3 loop spans 16 amino acids. CDR1 is SGHRS, CDR2 YFSETQ, per germline. This CDR3 reads CASNPGAEGGWETQYF. The CDR3 nucleotides are TGCGCCAGCAACCCCGGGGCGGAAGGGGGTTGGGAGACCCAGTACTTC.

The chain employs TRBV10-1 and TRBJ2-1; no clear D gene. Trimming removed 4 bases at V and 7 bases at J, with 8 bases between. Germline V lookup: CDR1 WNHNN, CDR2 SYGVQD (reference sequence). The CDR3 runs 12 residues. The CDR3 nucleotides read TGCGCCAGCAGTGGGTCGACAAATGAGCAGTTCTTC. Amino acid sequence: CASSGSTNEQFF.

The count of this clone is one. V usage is TRBV4-3 and J usage is TRBJ1-1, with TRBD1 matching over 8 bases. This CDR3 region has 14 residues. Germline V gene data show CDR1 as LGHNA and CDR2 as YSLEER. V was pared by 4 bases and J by 5 bases, with 6 bases of the junction left unmatched. DNA for the CDR3: TGCGCCAGCAGCCCACAGGGGGATGGGACTGAAGCTTTCTTT. It yields the protein CASSPQGDGTEAFF.

With respect to this clone: One end of the junction varies from germline; a read error may be responsible. V gene TRBV7-7 combines with J gene TRBJ2-7, with TRBD1 matching 7 bases. CDR1 is SSHAT, CDR2 FNYEAQ, per germline (reference sequence). This CDR3 has 14 residues. As DNA, the CDR3 is TGTGCTAGCAGCTTAGACAGGGACTCCTACGAGCAGTACTTC. This sequence encodes CASSLDRDSYEQYF.

As regards this clone: At one of its ends the junction is not consistent with the germline gene, which may arise from a read error. This sample also contains other DNA sequences that code for the same CDR3. This rearrangement joins TRBV27 to TRBJ1-1, with D tentatively TRBD1 (5 bases). Germline V CDR1 and CDR2: MNHEY, SMNVEV (reference sequence). CDR3 size: 15 residues. In DNA, the CDR3 is TGTGCCAGCAGTTTATTCACAGGTTCAGGCACTGAAGCCTTCTTT. Encoded protein: CASSLFTGSGTEAFF.

The V call is TRBV4-1, the J call TRBJ2-5; D might be TRBD1 (6 bases). Trimming removed 3 bases from V and 3 bases from J, with 11 bases in between. From germline, CDR1 is MGHRA and CDR2 YSYEKL. There are 14 residues in the CDR3. In nucleotides, the CDR3 is TGCGCCAGCAGCCAGGGGGCAGGGGAAGAGACCCAGTACTTC. Protein product: CASSQGAGEETQYF.

This clone came up a few times. The chain uses TRBV27 and TRBJ2-5; D uncertain. With 0 bases removed from V and 5 bases from J, the gap between germline ends came to 10 bases. From germline, CDR1 is MNHEY and CDR2 SMNVEV (reference sequence). CDR3 size: 14 residues. The CDR3 region is CASSLSSIWETQYF. CDR3 nucleotides: TGTGCCAGCAGTTTATCGAGCATTTGGGAGACCCAGTACTTC.

The gene calls are TRBV7-2 and TRBJ2-3; 12 nucleotides agree with TRBD2. V lost 3 bases and J lost 3; bases outside the gene matches: 7. The germline V gene has CDR1 SGHTA and CDR2 FQGNSA. This CDR3 has 17 amino acids. The CDR3 DNA sequence: TGTGCCAGCAGCTTTCGTCTAGCGGGGGGGATAACAGATACGCAGTATTTT. Translating gives CASSFRLAGGITDTQYF.

The gene calls are TRBV27 and TRBJ2-3; 7 nucleotides match TRBD1. The CDR3 is 15 residues long. Per the germline V gene, CDR1 is MNHEY and CDR2 is SMNVEV (reference sequence). J gave up 2 bases and V 4 bases, and 6 bases lay outside the gene matches. The CDR3 nucleotides read TGTGCCAGCAGTTACCAGACAGGGAACACAGATACGCAGTATTTT. It yields the protein CASSYQTGNTDTQYF.

J is TRBJ2-2 and V is TRBV10-3; 7 nucleotides align to TRBD2. This CDR3 region has 13 residues. The germline V gene encodes CDR1 ENHRY and CDR2 SYGVKD. The trim removed 10 bases at V and 1 base at J, leaving 3 bases unmatched. CDR3 amino acids: CATSGGNTGELFF. The CDR3 DNA follows: TGTGCCACCTCGGGGGGGAACACCGGGGAGCTGTTTTTT.

The rearrangement links TRBV18 to TRBJ2-2; D unclear. The V gene's germline CDR1 is KGHSH and CDR2 LQKENI. Between the trimmed V and J ends, which lost 3 bases and 2 bases, there was a span of 19 bases. CDR3 size: 18 residues. The CDR3: CASSPSPLGAINTGELFF. DNA of the CDR3: TGTGCCAGCTCACCTTCCCCCCTCGGTGCCATTAACACCGGGGAGCTGTTTTTT.

The chain employs TRBV7-3 and TRBJ2-7, with 10 bases that match TRBD2. Germline CDR1 and CDR2: SGHTA and FQGTGA. V shed 9 bases, J shed 5 bases, and the junction held 7 bases outside the gene matches. This CDR3 spans 13 amino acids. CDR3 in amino acids: CASALAGSHEQYF. CDR3 nucleotide sequence: TGTGCCAGTGCACTAGCGGGGTCCCACGAGCAGTACTTC.

The sample holds a few counts of this clone. The V call is TRBV6-1, the J call TRBJ2-7; TRBD2 aligns across 7 bases. The CDR3 runs 13 residues. Germline values: CDR1 MNHNS, CDR2 SASEGT. V lost 6 bases to trimming and J lost 3 bases; unmatched junction nucleotides: 5. In nucleotides, the CDR3 is TGTGCCAGCAGCGTAGGGAGGGACTACGAGCAGTACTTC. This translates into CASSVGRDYEQYF.

This clone was detected only a few times. The genes are TRBV18 and TRBJ1-2; tentatively, D is TRBD1 (5 bases). CDR1 is KGHSH, CDR2 LQKENI, per germline. The CDR3 is made up of 12 amino acids. With 8 bases removed from V and 6 bases from J, the gap between germline ends came to 13 bases. The CDR3 is CASPGSRDGYTF. Written as DNA, the CDR3 is TGTGCCAGCCCCGGGTCCAGGGATGGCTACACCTTC.